This is a list of T cell receptor beta chains from one sample in a study of blood T cell repertoires in COVID-19. The repertoire was sequenced with immunoSEQ multiplex PCR; TCRdb's copy has only in-frame clones and lacks some. This sample yields 40,000 to 65,000 clones, of which just under 80% are seen a single time; about 15% belongs to the top ten. Sequencing was carried out using peripheral blood. The receptors shown here come from a human donor with active or convalescent COVID-19. The donor label of this sample is uncertain. CDR3s include the opening cysteine and the closing phenylalanine or tryptophan. The D gene is left open where the match is weak. Only part of the rows carry a size: once, few, many, or a class if the clone is expanded.

v_gene: TRBV5-4; j_gene: TRBJ2-1; d_gene: NA; abundance: few; CDR3aa: CASSFGGLDSNEQFF; CDR3nt: TGTGCCAGCAGCTTCGGAGGGTTAGACTCCAATGAGCAGTTCTTC
v_gene: TRBV29-1; j_gene: TRBJ1-1; d_gene: NA; abundance: once; CDR3aa: CSVVAGSGTEAFF; CDR3nt: TGCAGCGTTGTAGCGGGGAGTGGGACTGAAGCTTTCTTT
v_gene: TRBV5-1; j_gene: TRBJ2-3; d_gene: NA; abundance: NA; CDR3aa: CASSREFTDTQYF; CDR3nt: TGCGCCAGCAGCCGGGAGTTCACAGATACGCAGTATTTT
v_gene: TRBV9; j_gene: TRBJ2-1; d_gene: NA; abundance: NA; CDR3aa: CASSVLAGVTYYNEQFF; CDR3nt: TGTGCCAGCAGCGTACTAGCCGGCGTTACTTACTACAATGAGCAGTTCTTC
v_gene: TRBV4-1; j_gene: TRBJ2-5; d_gene: TRBD2; abundance: NA; CDR3aa: CASSQRAGGETQYF; CDR3nt: TGCGCCAGCAGCCAACGTGCGGGAGGGGAGACCCAGTACTTC
v_gene: TRBV28; j_gene: TRBJ1-3; d_gene: TRBD1; abundance: NA; CDR3aa: CASLTGQGIGDSGNTIYF; CDR3nt: TGTGCCAGCCTCACGGGACAGGGTATAGGGGACTCTGGAAACACCATATATTTT
v_gene: TRBV7-9; j_gene: TRBJ2-7; d_gene: TRBD2; abundance: NA; CDR3aa: CASSLAQTSLHEQYF; CDR3nt: TGTGCCAGCAGCTTAGCACAGACTAGCTTGCACGAGCAGTACTTC
v_gene: TRBV18; j_gene: TRBJ1-1; d_gene: NA; abundance: NA; CDR3aa: CASSPKEALNTEAFF; CDR3nt: TGTGCCAGCTCACCGAAAGAGGCTTTGAACACTGAAGCTTTCTTT
v_gene: TRBV18; j_gene: TRBJ2-2; d_gene: TRBD1; abundance: few; CDR3aa: CASSSDRVTGELFF; CDR3nt: TGTGCCAGCTCATCGGACAGGGTGACCGGGGAGCTGTTTTTT
v_gene: TRBV11-2; j_gene: TRBJ2-5; d_gene: NA; abundance: NA; CDR3aa: CASSLSQLETQYF; CDR3nt: TGTGCCAGCAGCTTAAGCCAACTGGAGACCCAGTACTTC
v_gene: TRBV29-1; j_gene: TRBJ1-4; d_gene: TRBD1; abundance: NA; CDR3aa: CSVEVTGTGYEKLFF; CDR3nt: TGCAGCGTTGAAGTCACCGGGACAGGGTACGAAAAACTGTTTTTT
v_gene: TRBV19; j_gene: TRBJ2-3; d_gene: TRBD2; abundance: many; CDR3aa: CASSIDTRTSGIGTDTQYF; CDR3nt: TGTGCCAGTAGTATAGATACCCGGACTAGCGGGATAGGCACAGATACGCAGTATTTT
v_gene: TRBV5-1; j_gene: TRBJ1-1; d_gene: NA; abundance: few; CDR3aa: CASSLVRGRYYTEAFF; CDR3nt: TGCGCCAGCAGCTTGGTAAGGGGAAGATATTACACTGAAGCTTTCTTT
v_gene: TRBV5-1; j_gene: TRBJ2-7; d_gene: NA; abundance: NA; CDR3aa: CASSLAVGGLSEQYF; CDR3nt: TGCGCCAGCAGCTTGGCCGTAGGAGGGTTAAGCGAGCAGTACTTC
v_gene: TRBV9; j_gene: TRBJ1-5; d_gene: NA; abundance: NA; CDR3aa: CASSVGTESNQPQHF; CDR3nt: TGTGCCAGCAGCGTAGGGACAGAGAGCAATCAGCCCCAGCATTTT
v_gene: TRBV19; j_gene: TRBJ1-6; d_gene: NA; abundance: NA; CDR3aa: CASSIYGRQGSYNSPLHF; CDR3nt: TGTGCCAGTAGTATTTACGGTCGGCAGGGATCCTATAATTCACCCCTCCACTTT
v_gene: TRBV4-3; j_gene: TRBJ2-5; d_gene: TRBD2; abundance: NA; CDR3aa: CASSQGAIAGSTAETQYF; CDR3nt: TGCGCCAGCAGCCAAGGGGCAATAGCGGGATCAACCGCAGAGACCCAGTACTTC
v_gene: TRBV5-6; j_gene: TRBJ2-1; d_gene: TRBD2; abundance: NA; CDR3aa: CASILSGLYNEQFF; CDR3nt: TGTGCCAGCATCCTTAGCGGGTTATACAATGAGCAGTTCTTC
v_gene: TRBV7-6; j_gene: TRBJ2-6; d_gene: NA; abundance: NA; CDR3aa: CASSPSQGFSGANVLTF; CDR3nt: TGTGCCAGCAGCCCAAGCCAGGGGTTCTCTGGGGCCAACGTCCTGACTTTC
v_gene: TRBV7-9; j_gene: TRBJ2-5; d_gene: TRBD2; abundance: NA; CDR3aa: CASSRGTSQETQYF; CDR3nt: TGTGCCAGCAGCCGCGGGACTAGCCAAGAGACCCAGTACTTC
v_gene: TRBV19; j_gene: TRBJ1-2; d_gene: TRBD1; abundance: few; CDR3aa: CASSFGTDRGYTF; CDR3nt: TGTGCCAGTAGTTTCGGGACAGACAGGGGCTACACCTTC
v_gene: TRBV7-9; j_gene: TRBJ1-3; d_gene: TRBD1; abundance: NA; CDR3aa: CASSRDRTPSSGNTIYF; CDR3nt: TGTGCCAGCAGCAGGGACAGGACCCCCAGCTCTGGAAACACCATATATTTT
v_gene: TRBV7-3; j_gene: TRBJ2-1; d_gene: TRBD1; abundance: few; CDR3aa: CASSSGTGANEQFF; CDR3nt: TGTGCCAGCAGCTCAGGGACAGGGGCAAATGAGCAGTTCTTC
v_gene: TRBV6-5; j_gene: TRBJ1-1; d_gene: NA; abundance: NA; CDR3aa: CASRDQGGNTEAFF; CDR3nt: TGTGCCAGCAGGGATCAGGGAGGGAACACTGAAGCTTTCTTT
v_gene: TRBV24-1; j_gene: TRBJ2-1; d_gene: TRBD2; abundance: NA; CDR3aa: CATSDGLGKVNEQFF; CDR3nt: TGTGCCACCAGTGATGGACTAGGGAAGGTCAATGAGCAGTTCTTC
v_gene: TRBV9; j_gene: TRBJ2-3; d_gene: TRBD2; abundance: once; CDR3aa: CASSVLTQGKMVAGTPTDTQYF; CDR3nt: TGTGCCAGCAGCGTCCTCACCCAGGGTAAGATGGTAGCGGGGACCCCCACAGATACGCAGTATTTT
v_gene: TRBV18; j_gene: TRBJ1-5; d_gene: TRBD1; abundance: NA; CDR3aa: CASSPGTGAGTGYQPQHF; CDR3nt: TGTGCCAGCTCACCAGGGACAGGGGCCGGGACGGGTTATCAGCCCCAGCATTTT
v_gene: TRBV6-5; j_gene: TRBJ2-7; d_gene: TRBD1; abundance: NA; CDR3aa: CASSYGVGQGAQEQYF; CDR3nt: TGTGCCAGCAGTTACGGGGTGGGACAGGGGGCGCAAGAGCAGTACTTC
v_gene: TRBV7-2; j_gene: TRBJ2-5; d_gene: TRBD1; abundance: NA; CDR3aa: CASSIDRVRGTQYF; CDR3nt: TGTGCCAGCAGCATCGACAGGGTCCGCGGGACCCAGTACTTC
v_gene: TRBV28; j_gene: TRBJ2-1; d_gene: NA; abundance: NA; CDR3aa: CASSSPPLDEQFF; CDR3nt: TGTGCCAGCAGTTCCCCCCCCTTAGATGAGCAGTTCTTC
v_gene: TRBV18; j_gene: TRBJ2-7; d_gene: TRBD2; abundance: NA; CDR3aa: CASSPMGREGQYEQYF; CDR3nt: TGTGCCAGCTCACCAATGGGTCGGGAGGGCCAATACGAGCAGTACTTC
v_gene: TRBV5-4; j_gene: TRBJ2-2; d_gene: TRBD2; abundance: NA; CDR3aa: CASSLGTSGSKSGELFF; CDR3nt: TGTGCCAGCAGCCTCGGGACTAGCGGGAGTAAGTCCGGGGAGCTGTTTTTT
v_gene: TRBV28; j_gene: TRBJ1-2; d_gene: NA; abundance: few; CDR3aa: CASSLEGGYTF; CDR3nt: TGTGCCAGCAGTTTGGAGGGTGGCTACACCTTC
v_gene: TRBV5-3; j_gene: TRBJ1-1; d_gene: TRBD1; abundance: few; CDR3aa: CARSQDRGAEAFF; CDR3nt: TGTGCCAGAAGTCAAGACAGGGGTGCTGAAGCTTTCTTT
v_gene: TRBV23-1; j_gene: TRBJ2-2; d_gene: TRBD1; abundance: NA; CDR3aa: CASSPRTGGNTGELFF; CDR3nt: TGCGCCAGCAGTCCCCGGACAGGGGGGAACACCGGGGAGCTGTTTTTT
v_gene: TRBV9; j_gene: TRBJ2-3; d_gene: NA; abundance: NA; CDR3aa: CASSANPSKDTQYF; CDR3nt: TGTGCCAGCAGCGCTAACCCCTCCAAAGATACGCAGTATTTT
v_gene: TRBV5-1; j_gene: TRBJ2-3; d_gene: TRBD2; abundance: NA; CDR3aa: CASSLAVAGAGDTQYF; CDR3nt: TGCGCCAGCAGCTTGGCCGTAGCGGGAGCTGGAGATACGCAGTATTTT
v_gene: TRBV30; j_gene: TRBJ2-5; d_gene: TRBD2; abundance: NA; CDR3aa: CAWTNTAGGPRETQYF; CDR3nt: TGTGCCTGGACAAACACAGCGGGAGGGCCAAGGGAGACCCAGTACTTC
v_gene: TRBV11-2; j_gene: TRBJ2-5; d_gene: NA; abundance: NA; CDR3aa: CASSSPPDRQETQYF; CDR3nt: TGTGCCAGCAGCTCTCCCCCCGACAGACAAGAGACCCAGTACTTC
v_gene: TRBV2; j_gene: TRBJ1-6; d_gene: NA; abundance: NA; CDR3aa: CASSGDSPPLHF; CDR3nt: TGTGCCAGCAGTGGTGACTCACCGCCCCTCCACTTT
v_gene: TRBV19; j_gene: TRBJ1-2; d_gene: NA; abundance: NA; CDR3aa: CASRGQGYGYTF; CDR3nt: TGTGCCAGTAGAGGCCAGGGGTATGGCTACACCTTC
v_gene: TRBV7-9; j_gene: TRBJ2-1; d_gene: TRBD2; abundance: NA; CDR3aa: CASSLLAGSRNNEQFF; CDR3nt: TGTGCCAGCAGCTTATTAGCGGGGTCCCGCAACAATGAGCAGTTCTTC
v_gene: TRBV9; j_gene: TRBJ2-1; d_gene: NA; abundance: NA; CDR3aa: CASSVAGSYNEQFF; CDR3nt: TGTGCCAGCAGCGTAGCGGGAAGCTACAATGAGCAGTTCTTC
v_gene: TRBV29-1; j_gene: TRBJ2-5; d_gene: TRBD2; abundance: NA; CDR3aa: CSVRGLAGAGETQYF; CDR3nt: TGCAGCGTACGTGGTCTAGCGGGAGCTGGTGAGACCCAGTACTTC
v_gene: TRBV19; j_gene: TRBJ2-1; d_gene: NA; abundance: NA; CDR3aa: CASEEIHGLYNEQFF; CDR3nt: TGTGCCAGTGAGGAGATCCACGGATTGTACAATGAGCAGTTCTTC
v_gene: TRBV9; j_gene: TRBJ2-7; d_gene: NA; abundance: NA; CDR3aa: CASSGGATSRYYEQYF; CDR3nt: TGTGCCAGCAGCGGCGGGGCCACTAGCCGATACTACGAGCAGTACTTC
v_gene: TRBV5-4; j_gene: TRBJ2-5; d_gene: TRBD2; abundance: NA; CDR3aa: CASSLYASGEETQYF; CDR3nt: TGTGCCAGCAGCTTGTATGCTAGCGGGGAAGAGACCCAGTACTTC
v_gene: TRBV6-2/TRBV6-3; j_gene: TRBJ1-1; d_gene: NA; abundance: medium-sized; CDR3aa: CASSPGNTEAFF; CDR3nt: TGTGCCAGCAGTCCGGGAAACACTGAAGCTTTCTTT
v_gene: TRBV6-5; j_gene: TRBJ2-6; d_gene: NA; abundance: NA; CDR3aa: CASTFQGANVLTF; CDR3nt: TGTGCCAGCACCTTCCAGGGGGCCAACGTCCTGACTTTC
v_gene: TRBV3-1/TRBV3-2; j_gene: TRBJ2-7; d_gene: TRBD2; abundance: NA; CDR3aa: CASSQDGGSLAYEQYF; CDR3nt: TGTGCCAGCAGCCAAGACGGCGGGAGTCTCGCCTACGAGCAGTACTTC